These 31 T cell receptor beta chains share one sample of origin, sequenced in a study of molecular identifiers for immune sequencing clone quantification. In TCRdb, the PCR reads were re-called with MiXCR into one record per CDR3 protein. This sample has 250,000 to 350,000 distinct CDR3 sequences, with 20% to 25% found just once. The sample was naive CD8+ T cells from blood, with Jurkat cell RNA spiked in. This sample's subset: FACS-sorted CD8+CD4-CCR7+CD45RA+ naive T cells. The receptors were gathered from a human donor in good health. Some libraries in this study had Jurkat cell RNA spiked in.

With regard to this clonotype: This may be a read error, as it is one base from a much larger clone. The chain combines TRBV20-1 with TRBJ1-1; TRBD1 agrees at 7 bases. The length of the CDR3 is 15 residues. Germline V gene lookup returns CDR1 DFQATT and CDR2 SNEGSKA (reference sequence). This CDR3 is CSAGDSQGEYTEAFF. The CDR3 coding sequence is TGCAGTGCTGGAGATTCGCAGGGGGAGTACACTGAAGCTTTCTTT.

A word on this clonotype: A much larger clone lies one base from this, so it may be a read error. This chain uses TRBV30 with TRBJ1-1; possibly TRBD1 for D (5 bases). The CDR3 consists of 14 residues. Germline-derived CDR1 and CDR2 are GTSNPN and SVGIG (reference sequence). This CDR3 reads CASRGRGEGTVAFF. In nucleotides, the CDR3 is TGTGCCAGCCGGGGCCGCGGAGAAGGGACTGTAGCTTTCTTT. Looking up the rest from reference TRBV30 and TRBJ1-1 gives the full variable domain: SQTIHQWPATLVQPVGSPLSLECTVEGTSNPNLYWYRQAAGRGLQLLFYSVGIGQISSEVPQNLSASRPQDRQFILSSKKLLLSDSGFYLCASRGRGEGTVAFFGQGTRLTVV.

This clonotype was seen ten or more times. This chain connects TRBV20-1 to TRBJ2-2, with D perhaps TRBD1 (6 bases). Germline V gives CDR1 DFQATT, CDR2 SNEGSKA (reference sequence). The CDR3 is 14 residues long. V was trimmed by 6 bases and J by 0 bases, leaving 11 bases between them. CDR3 sequence: CSAWDNANTGELFF. The CDR3, as DNA: TGCAGTGCCTGGGACAACGCGAACACCGGGGAGCTGTTTTTT.

This clonotype was found many times. The chain joins TRBV18 to TRBJ2-3; 7 positions agree with TRBD2. CDR1 KGHSH and CDR2 LQKENI come from the germline V gene. The CDR3 is 15 amino acids. V dropped 3 bases and J dropped 1; count of bases not matched to a gene: 4. In DNA form, the CDR3 reads TGTGCCAGCTCACCCCCGGGGGGAGGCACAGATACGCAGTATTTT. Translated, it gives CASSPPGGGTDTQYF.

This clonotype was counted ten times or more. The chain has TRBV6-5 and TRBJ2-3, with 7 bases matching TRBD1. V lost 7 bases to trimming and J lost 2 bases; unmatched junction nucleotides: 3. This CDR3 has 13 amino acids. CDR1 is MNHEY, CDR2 SVGAGI, per germline. CDR3 in DNA: TGTGCCAGCAAGGACAGGTACACAGATACGCAGTATTTT. Its translation is CASKDRYTDTQYF.

This clonotype was recorded many times. The V and J genes are TRBV4-3 and TRBJ1-5; the D is unclear. The CDR3 has 14 residues. Between the trimmed V and J ends, which lost 0 bases and 5 bases, there was a span of 8 bases. The germline V gene has CDR1 LGHNA and CDR2 YSLEER. DNA for the CDR3: TGCGCCAGCAGCCAAGATTATGAGGATCAGCCCCAGCATTTT. Encoded protein: CASSQDYEDQPQHF.

The rearrangement links TRBV12-3 or TRBV12-4 to TRBJ2-1, with TRBD1 matching 7 bases. With V trimmed by 2 bases and J by 7 bases, 2 bases remained unmatched. The CDR3 is 13 residues long. In DNA, the CDR3 is TGTGCCAGCAGTTTATTACAGGGGAATGAGCAGTTCTTC. This sequence encodes CASSLLQGNEQFF.

This clonotype was observed many times. The chain joins TRBV6-5 to TRBJ1-6; D might be TRBD1 (6 bases). Deletions cut 5 bases from V and 7 bases from J, with 15 bases between. There are 15 residues in the CDR3. Per the germline V gene, CDR1 is MNHEY and CDR2 is SVGAGI. Here the CDR3 reads CASSTFRGDNSPLHF. In DNA, the CDR3 is TGTGCCAGCAGTACTTTCAGGGGCGACAATTCACCCCTCCACTTT.

V usage is TRBV3-1 and J usage is TRBJ2-3; 8 bases map to TRBD2. Germline CDR1 reads LGHDT; CDR2 reads YNNKEL (reference sequence). The CDR3 extends over 17 amino acids. J lost 0 bases, V lost 4 bases, and 9 bases had no gene match. In DNA, the CDR3 is TGTGCCAGCAGCCCCCTCGTAAGCGGGGGAAGCACAGATACGCAGTATTTT. This encodes CASSPLVSGGSTDTQYF.

This clonotype was counted between two and nine times. The J gene is TRBJ2-5, the V gene TRBV18; TRBD2 aligns across 9 bases. V was pared by 3 bases and J by 0 bases, with 5 bases of the junction left unmatched. CDR3 length: 16 amino acids. Germline CDR1 is KGHSH and CDR2 is LQKENI. The CDR3 reads CASSPLAGEYQETQYF. The DNA of the CDR3 is TGTGCCAGCTCACCGTTAGCGGGGGAATACCAAGAGACCCAGTACTTC.

CDR3 sequence (DNA): TGTGCCAGCAGTCCGCGATCAGGGGGCGCGTACGAGCAGTACTTC. Residues: CASSPRSGGAYEQYF. The chain uses TRBV27 and TRBJ2-7; TRBD1 aligns across 8 bases. CDR3 length equals 15 residues. V was clipped by 5 bases and J by 4 bases; unmatched bases: 10. Germline V CDR1 and CDR2: MNHEY, SMNVEV (reference sequence).

The chain is built from TRBV27 and TRBJ2-6; D unclear. Germline V CDR1 and CDR2: MNHEY, SMNVEV (reference sequence). The CDR3 has 16 residues. The V and J ends lost 5 bases and 1 base respectively, with 12 bases between them. The CDR3 DNA sequence: TGTGCCAGCAGTCCGGTGTCGTGGTCTGGGGCCAACGTCCTGACTTTC. It translates to CASSPVSWSGANVLTF.

This clonotype has a handful of counts. The V call is TRBV21-1, the J call TRBJ1-5. TRBV21-1 is a known pseudogene. The CDR3 loop spans 17 amino acids. CDR3 nucleotide sequence: TGTGCCAGCAGCAAAGAGAGGTCTGTTAATAGCAATCAGCCCCAGCATTTT. This sequence encodes CASSKERSVNSNQPQHF.

This chain uses TRBV27 with TRBJ2-7; 7 nucleotides agree with TRBD2. The CDR3 has 16 amino acids. Germline loops: CDR1 MNHEY, CDR2 SMNVEV (reference sequence). Losses at the gene ends were 4 bases for V and 0 bases for J; bases not matched to a gene: 9. CDR3 sequence (DNA): TGTGCCAGCAGTTCATCCGTTAGCGGGCCCTCCTACGAGCAGTACTTC. Translating it yields CASSSSVSGPSYEQYF.

This clonotype was observed at least ten times. V gene TRBV6-5 combines with J gene TRBJ1-4, with 8 bases fitting TRBD1. V gave up 0 bases and J gave up 2 bases; unmatched junction bases: 2. Germline CDR1 and CDR2: MNHEY and SVGAGI. This CDR3 spans 16 amino acids. CDR3 protein: CASSYSTGGTNEKLFF. The CDR3 nucleotides read TGTGCCAGCAGTTACTCAACAGGGGGTACTAATGAAAAACTGTTTTTT.

This clonotype was counted many times. This chain joins TRBV5-6 and TRBJ2-7, with a tentative D call TRBD1 (6 bases). The length of the CDR3 is 15 residues. CDR1 and CDR2 (germline): SGHDT, YYEEEE. Trimming cost V 0 bases and J 2 bases, with 12 bases left between them. The CDR3 region is CASSLGRGYPYEQYF. The CDR3 DNA reads TGTGCCAGCAGCTTGGGTAGGGGGTATCCCTACGAGCAGTACTTC.

A note on this clonotype: Germline and junction disagree at one end, which may indicate a read error. The rearrangement links TRBV29-1 to TRBJ2-7, with 15 bases that match TRBD2. This CDR3 has 15 residues. Germline V lookup: CDR1 SQVTM, CDR2 ANQGSEA. Here the CDR3 reads CSAEGTSGGPYEQYF. CDR3 bases: TGCAGCGCTGAAGGGACTAGCGGGGGGCCTTACGAGCAGTACTTC.

This clonotype was counted only a few times. This clone may be a read error of a much larger clone one base away. This CDR3 fails to terminate in the conserved phenylalanine or tryptophan, so it likely reflects a read error. The J gene is TRBJ2-1, the V gene TRBV5-1; no firm D call. This CDR3 is built from 13 residues. With 5 bases removed from V and 9 bases from J, the gap between germline ends came to 15 bases. Germline CDR1 and CDR2: SGHRS and YFSETQ. The CDR3 reads CASSLDLGPEQFL. The CDR3 region has the DNA TGCGCCAGCAGTCTCGACCTTGGCCCTGAGCAGTTCCTC.

The gene calls are TRBV18 and TRBJ1-6, with 9 bases matching TRBD1. The CDR3 loop spans 17 amino acids. Germline trimming cut 3 bases from V and 5 bases from J; bases unmatched to any gene: 8. Per the germline V gene, CDR1 is KGHSH and CDR2 is LQKENI. CDR3 sequence (DNA): TGTGCCAGCTCACCCCTGGACAGGGGCAGAAATAATTCACCCCTCCACTTT. It encodes CASSPLDRGRNNSPLHF.

This sequence joins TRBV28 and TRBJ2-1; D possibly matches TRBD1 or TRBD2 (5 bases each). CDR1 and CDR2 (germline): MDHEN, SYDVKM. This CDR3 has 10 residues. Trimming removed 8 bases from V and 12 bases from J, with 11 bases in between. This CDR3 reads CASGARGQFF. As DNA, the CDR3 is TGTGCCAGCGGTGCGAGGGGGCAGTTCTTC.

In its sample, this clonotype was seen many times. The chain carries TRBV28 and TRBJ2-7, with D possibly being TRBD2 (5 bases). V lost 7 bases and J lost 4, with 23 bases in between. The CDR3 covers 16 residues. Germline V gives CDR1 MDHEN, CDR2 SYDVKM. The CDR3 region is CASINEVGSPAYEQYF. In nucleotides, the CDR3 is TGTGCCAGCATCAACGAGGTAGGGAGCCCGGCTTACGAGCAGTACTTC. The full variable domain, rest sourced from reference TRBV28 and TRBJ2-7, is DVKVTQSSRYLVKRTGEKVFLECVQDMDHENMFWYRQDPGLGLRLIYFSYDVKMKEKGDIPEGYSVSREKKERFSLILESASTNQTSMYLCASINEVGSPAYEQYFGPGTRLTVT.

This clonotype has only a few counts. This chain connects TRBV10-3 to TRBJ2-7; 9 nucleotides match TRBD1. The CDR3 is 15 residues long. The germline V gene encodes CDR1 ENHRY and CDR2 SYGVKD. V shed 6 bases, J shed 6 bases, and the junction held 12 bases outside the gene matches. CDR3 bases: TGTGCCATCAGAGCCGGGACAGGGTACCCTCCCGAGCAGTACTTC. Residues: CAIRAGTGYPPEQYF.

This clonotype was found many times. The chain carries TRBV24-1 and TRBJ2-1, with TRBD2 as a possible D gene (6 bases). CDR1 is KGHDR and CDR2 is SFDVKD in the germline V gene. The CDR3 contains 11 residues. Trimming stripped 5 bases from V and 14 bases from J, with 12 bases between. CDR3 loop: CATSGSGGEFF. Written as DNA, the CDR3 is TGTGCCACCAGTGGTAGCGGAGGGGAGTTCTTC.

Note on this clonotype: At one end, the junction sequence differs from germline, possibly due to a read error. The rearrangement links TRBV5-1 to TRBJ2-2, with D perhaps matching TRBD2 (6 bases). The CDR3 runs 13 residues. In germline, CDR1 is SGHRS, CDR2 YFSETQ. The CDR3 bases are TGCGCCAGCAACTTGGAGGGGACCGGGGAGCTGTTTTTT. Protein: CASNLEGTGELFF.

Regarding this clonotype: A read error may explain this, as a much larger clone is one base away. This chain connects TRBV28 to TRBJ2-7; D call uncertain. CDR1 and CDR2 from the germline V gene are MDHEN and SYDVKM. The CDR3 spans 14 residues. CDR3 protein: CASSFGPHSCEQYF. In DNA form, the CDR3 reads TGTGCCAGCAGTTTTGGGCCTCACTCCTGCGAGCAGTACTTC. Full variable domain (outside the CDR3, taken from reference TRBV28 and TRBJ2-7): DVKVTQSSRYLVKRTGEKVFLECVQDMDHENMFWYRQDPGLGLRLIYFSYDVKMKEKGDIPEGYSVSREKKERFSLILESASTNQTSMYLCASSFGPHSCEQYFGPGTRLTVT.

In this sample, this clonotype turned up many times. V is TRBV27 and J is TRBJ2-7, with a tentative D call TRBD2 (5 bases). The V gene lost 4 bases and the J gene lost 1 base, with 8 bases spanning the gap. Germline CDR1 MNHEY, CDR2 SMNVEV (reference sequence). The CDR3 has 13 residues. In DNA, the CDR3 is TGTGCCAGCAGTTCCGGGAAGTCCTACGAGCAGTACTTC. Protein product: CASSSGKSYEQYF.

This chain connects TRBV6-5 to TRBJ1-1, with no clear D. The germline V gene has CDR1 MNHEY and CDR2 SVGAGI. V was clipped by 2 bases and J by 6 bases, with 16 bases between them. The CDR3 sequence is 15 residues long. The DNA of the CDR3 is TGTGCCAGCAGTTACACCCAAGGCGGGGTCCCTGAAGCTTTCTTT. As protein: CASSYTQGGVPEAFF.

The rearrangement uses TRBV1 and TRBJ2-5. TRBV1 represents a pseudogene. The CDR3 sequence is 9 residues long. CDR3 sequence (DNA): TGCACCATCCTAGAGACCCAGTACTTC. It is translated as CTILETQYF.

This clonotype came up many times. The chain carries TRBV9 and TRBJ2-7; no firm D call. V lost 0 bases, J lost 0 bases, and 7 bases lay in between. The germline V gene has CDR1 SGDLS and CDR2 YYNGEE. This CDR3 contains 14 residues. The CDR3 DNA reads TGTGCCAGCAGCGTAGAGGGCGACTCCTACGAGCAGTACTTC. This codes for CASSVEGDSYEQYF.

A note on this clonotype: One base away lies a much larger clone, so this may be a sequencing read error. This rearrangement joins TRBV20-1 to TRBJ2-3; D possibly uses TRBD1 or TRBD2 (6 bases each). Trimming took off 2 bases at V and 1 base at J, with 10 bases between the two ends. Germline V gene lookup returns CDR1 DFQATT and CDR2 SNEGSKA (reference sequence). CDR3 length: 14 amino acids. CDR3 region: CSARRGDGTDTQYF. The CDR3 DNA reads as TGCAGTGCTAGAAGGGGGGATGGCACAGATACGCAGTATTTT.

The chain has TRBV30 and TRBJ2-7; possibly TRBD2 for D (6 bases). The germline gives CDR1 GTSNPN, CDR2 SVGIG (reference sequence). CDR3 length: 11 amino acids. CDR3 in amino acids: CAAGPSYEQYF. CDR3 DNA: TGTGCAGCGGGTCCCTCCTACGAGCAGTACTTC.